Each of the 14 T cell receptor beta chains below was sequenced from the same sample in a study of cytomegalovirus exposure and HLA in healthy donors. The PCR ran on 60 Vbeta and 13 Jbeta primers. Assay used: immunoSEQ multiplex PCR; TCRdb lists only in-frame clones, some missing. The sample holds some 130,000 clones, roughly two thirds seen once. Sequencing was carried out using PBMCs. The source is a man aged 25-45 years in good health and CMV-seropositive.

This clone was seen only once. The rearrangement uses TRBV5-4 and TRBJ2-7; D is perhaps TRBD1 (6 bases). The ends were cut back, 0 bases at V and 12 bases at J, with 16 bases in the middle. This CDR3 has 13 amino acids. Germline values: CDR1 SGHNT, CDR2 YYREEE (reference sequence). The DNA of the CDR3 is TGTGCCAGCAGCTTGGGGACCGAAACAGGGCGGTACTTC. Protein product: CASSLGTETGRYF.

V gene TRBV6-1 combines with J gene TRBJ2-5, with 7 bases identical to TRBD1. The J call could be wrong; TRBJ2-7 is a better fit for the DNA end. The CDR3 sequence is 15 residues long. CDR1 and CDR2 from the germline V gene are MNHNS and SASEGT. This CDR3 reads CASSAMTGRGYEQYF. CDR3 coding DNA: TGTGCCAGCAGTGCCATGACAGGGAGAGGTTACGAGCAGTACTTC.

The V call is TRBV11-1, the J call TRBJ1-1; D unclear. There are 14 residues in the CDR3. V was clipped by 3 bases and J by 4 bases, with 12 bases between them. The germline V gene encodes CDR1 SGHAT and CDR2 FQDESV (reference sequence). The CDR3 is CASSFALQSTEAFF. CDR3 sequence (DNA): TGTGCCAGCAGCTTCGCTTTGCAGTCCACTGAAGCTTTCTTT.

The CDR3, as DNA: TGCGCCAGCAGTAACGGGTTTTCCTACGAGCAGTACTTC. It codes for CASSNGFSYEQYF. The gene calls are TRBV10-2 and TRBJ2-7, with D unresolved. The CDR3 runs 13 residues. The ends were cut back, 5 bases at V and 1 base at J, with 9 bases in the middle. The germline gives CDR1 WSHSY, CDR2 SAAADI.

The genes are TRBV28 and TRBJ2-7, with D unclear. The germline V and J ends were trimmed by 7 bases and 1 base, with 14 bases remaining between them. There are 14 residues in the CDR3. Germline loops: CDR1 MDHEN, CDR2 SYDVKM. CDR3 sequence reads: CASKYPGQSYEQYF. The CDR3, as DNA: TGTGCCAGCAAATATCCGGGTCAATCCTACGAGCAGTACTTC.

The chain is built from TRBV28 and TRBJ2-3; tentative D call: TRBD2 (6 bases). V was trimmed by 0 bases and J by 4 bases, leaving 8 bases between them. Germline CDR1 and CDR2: MDHEN and SYDVKM. This CDR3 region has 14 residues. The CDR3 loop reads CASSLWGDSDTQYF. The CDR3 DNA sequence: TGTGCCAGCAGTTTATGGGGGGACTCAGATACGCAGTATTTT.

V usage is TRBV5-4 and J usage is TRBJ2-7; maybe TRBD2 (6 bases). This CDR3 is 16 amino acids long. The germline CDR1 and CDR2 sequences are SGHNT and YYREEE (reference sequence). The V and J ends lost 2 bases and 5 bases respectively, with 20 bases between them. CDR3 nucleotides: TGTGCCAGCAGCTTTCTGGTGGGCGGGACGCCCCACGAGCAGTACTTC. This encodes CASSFLVGGTPHEQYF.

The rearrangement links TRBV29-1 to TRBJ2-7; TRBD2 might be the D (7 bases). The CDR3 has 13 amino acids. In germline, CDR1 is SQVTM, CDR2 ANQGSEA. V lost 7 bases and J 6 bases, leaving 19 bases between the germline ends. CDR3 nucleotides: TGCAGCGCGGAAGGGGGGGGCCGAGCCGAGCAGTACTTC. Translation gives CSAEGGGRAEQYF.

V usage is TRBV6-1 and J usage is TRBJ2-7, with 8 bases matching TRBD2. The CDR3 runs to 14 residues. CDR1 is MNHNS, CDR2 SASEGT, per germline. The V segment lost 3 bases and the J segment 3 bases; nucleotides outside the gene matches: 4. This chain's CDR3 is CASSESRGVYEQYF. The CDR3 nucleotides read TGTGCCAGCAGTGAGTCGCGGGGGGTCTACGAGCAGTACTTC.

The chain combines TRBV5-6 with TRBJ1-1; D remains ambiguous. Germline V CDR1 and CDR2: SGHDT, YYEEEE. Trimming left V 2 bases short and J 5 bases short, with 7 bases between. The CDR3 consists of 12 residues. CDR3: CASSLRRTEAFF. The CDR3 nucleotides are TGTGCCAGCAGCTTACGGAGGACTGAAGCTTTCTTT.

This chain links TRBV5-4 with TRBJ2-7; perhaps TRBD1 as D (6 bases). The CDR3 sequence is 13 residues long. Trimming left V 2 bases short and J 3 bases short, with 9 bases between. CDR1 is SGHNT and CDR2 is YYREEE in the germline V gene (reference sequence). DNA for the CDR3: TGTGCCAGCAGCTTAGGGGACAACTACGAGCAGTACTTC. It translates to CASSLGDNYEQYF. Drawing the rest from reference TRBV5-4 and TRBJ2-7, the complete variable domain is ETGVTQSPTHLIKTRGQQVTLRCSSQSGHNTVSWYQQALGQGPQFIFQYYREEENGRGNFPPRFSGLQFPNYSSELNVNALELDDSALYLCASSLGDNYEQYFGPGTRLTVT.

The V gene is TRBV27, the J gene TRBJ2-7, with TRBD1 matching 11 bases. The length of the CDR3 is 20 residues. Unmatched junction bases numbered 15, after V lost 0 bases and J lost 2 bases. CDR1 is MNHEY and CDR2 is SMNVEV in the germline V gene (reference sequence). CDR3 bases: TGTGCCAGCAGTTTATCGTATGTGGGACAGGGGGTACGTAGGGCCTACGAGCAGTACTTC. Encoded protein: CASSLSYVGQGVRRAYEQYF.

The chain combines TRBV19 with TRBJ2-7; a weak D match, TRBD2 (5 bases). V was trimmed by 6 bases and J by 2 bases, leaving 11 bases between them. This CDR3 has 13 residues. Germline CDR1 reads LNHDA; CDR2 reads SQIVND (reference sequence). The CDR3 sequence is CASRGEGAYEQYF. The CDR3 nucleotides read TGTGCCAGTAGGGGAGAAGGAGCCTACGAGCAGTACTTC.

The CDR3 is CASSSDRQSYEQYF. The CDR3 DNA follows: TGTGCCAGCAGCTCCGACAGGCAATCCTACGAGCAGTACTTC. The J gene is TRBJ2-7, the V gene TRBV7-2; D perhaps matches TRBD1 (6 bases). CDR3 length: 14 residues. The germline V gene encodes CDR1 SGHTA and CDR2 FQGNSA. V was trimmed by 4 bases and J by 1 base, leaving 11 bases between them.